These T cell receptor beta chains were read from a single sample in a study of cytotoxic CD8 clonotypes in ibrutinib-treated CLL. Assay: immunoSEQ multiplex PCR; the TCRdb copy retains only in-frame clones and omits some. This table holds about 300,000 clones, around 76% found once. Source: PBMCs, taken at disease progression, from a patient treated with ibrutinib. These receptors were taken from a human donor with chronic lymphocytic leukemia. CDR3s include the opening cysteine and the closing phenylalanine or tryptophan. The D gene is left open where the match is weak. Rows may omit the clone size; those that give it use once, few, many or a size class.

v_call,clone_size,d_call,j_call,cdr3_aa,cdr3_nt
TRBV18,-,-,TRBJ2-3,CASSISTDTQYF,TGTGCCAGCTCTATAAGCACAGATACGCAGTATTTT
TRBV18,-,-,TRBJ1-5,CASSPQGGGNQPQHF,TGTGCCAGCTCACCACAGGGGGGCGGCAATCAGCCCCAGCATTTT
TRBV28,-,-,TRBJ2-7,CASTGGAYYEQYF,TGTGCCAGCACAGGGGGGGCTTACTACGAGCAGTACTTC
TRBV5-1,-,-,TRBJ2-7,CASSWWGTNPYEQYF,TGCGCCAGCAGCTGGTGGGGGACGAACCCATACGAGCAGTACTTC
TRBV5-1,-,-,TRBJ2-1,CASSTGSFEQFF,TGCGCCAGCAGCACGGGCAGCTTTGAGCAGTTCTTC
TRBV6-1,-,-,TRBJ1-4,CASSPTGNEKLFF,TGTGCCAGCAGTCCGACGGGTAATGAAAAACTGTTTTTT
TRBV29-1,-,-,TRBJ2-2,CSVEWLYTGELFF,TGCAGCGTTGAATGGTTGTACACCGGGGAGCTGTTTTTT
TRBV7-3,-,-,TRBJ2-3,CASSLTLSTDTQYF,TGTGCCAGCAGCTTAACGTTGTCCACAGATACGCAGTATTTT
TRBV5-1,-,TRBD1,TRBJ1-2,CASSTVTGDYGYTF,TGCGCCAGCAGCACTGTTACAGGGGACTATGGCTACACCTTC
TRBV6-1,-,-,TRBJ2-5,CASKVTPPVETQYF,TGTGCCAGCAAGGTGACCCCCCCGGTGGAGACCCAGTACTTC
TRBV7-2,-,-,TRBJ1-5,CASSLDRERGQPQHF,TGTGCCAGCAGCCTGGACCGGGAGCGGGGTCAGCCCCAGCATTTT
TRBV27,-,-,TRBJ2-5,CASGDARTQYF,TGTGCCAGCGGGGACGCCCGGACCCAGTACTTC
TRBV5-1,-,-,TRBJ2-6,CASSFGSSGANVLTF,TGCGCCAGCAGCTTCGGAAGCTCTGGGGCCAACGTCCTGACTTTC
TRBV2,once,-,TRBJ2-3,CASSEAGRTGTDTQYF,TGTGCCAGCAGTGAAGCGGGGCGGACTGGCACAGATACGCAGTATTTT
TRBV6-5,-,TRBD2,TRBJ2-3,CASSYGRGVNTDTQYF,TGTGCCAGCAGTTACGGCCGGGGGGTCAACACAGATACGCAGTATTTT
TRBV6-1,-,-,TRBJ1-5,CASSRDDNQPQHF,TGTGCCAGCAGTCGGGACGACAATCAGCCCCAGCATTTT
TRBV14,few,TRBD1,TRBJ1-2,CASSPLDRVVGGYTF,TGTGCCAGCAGCCCTCTCGACAGGGTGGTTGGTGGCTACACCTTC
TRBV28,few,-,TRBJ1-4,CASSWKTAPTNEKLFF,TGTGCCAGCAGTTGGAAGACAGCCCCAACTAATGAAAAACTGTTTTTT
TRBV5-1,-,-,TRBJ1-2,CASRDGDNYGYTF,TGCGCCAGCAGGGACGGAGACAACTATGGCTACACCTTC
TRBV25-1,-,TRBD1,TRBJ2-1,CATDRDRGDDEQFF,TGTGCCACCGACCGGGACAGGGGTGACGATGAGCAGTTCTTC
TRBV19,-,TRBD2,TRBJ2-7,CASSAGGSSSYEQYF,TGTGCCAGTAGCGCCGGGGGGTCCAGCTCCTACGAGCAGTACTTC
TRBV5-1,-,-,TRBJ2-7,CASTPTGTLSYEQYF,TGCGCCAGCACACCGACAGGGACTCTCTCCTACGAGCAGTACTTC
TRBV18,-,TRBD1,TRBJ1-1,CASSPGTGSARAFF,TGTGCCAGCTCACCCGGGACAGGAAGTGCGCGAGCTTTCTTT
TRBV7-9,-,TRBD1,TRBJ1-2,CASSSRFGTVYGYTF,TGTGCCAGCAGCTCGCGCTTCGGGACAGTGTATGGCTACACCTTC
TRBV7-9,-,-,TRBJ2-4,CASSLENIQYF,TGTGCCAGCAGCTTAGAGAACATTCAGTACTTC
TRBV27,-,-,TRBJ2-3,CASTGPWGTDTQYF,TGTGCCAGCACCGGTCCCTGGGGGACAGATACGCAGTATTTT
TRBV7-9,-,-,TRBJ1-2,CASSLASVNYGYTF,TGTGCCAGCAGCTTAGCATCTGTTAACTATGGCTACACCTTC